A single sample is the source of the 26 T cell receptor beta chains below, sequenced in a study of shared clonotypes between healthy human individuals. Profiled with immunoSEQ multiplex PCR; TCRdb holds only in-frame clones, not every one. In the table there are fewer than 850,000 clones, 90% of which are singletons. The sequencing sample was made of memory CD8+ T cells from PBMCs. Noted subset: CD45RO+ cells pooled with CCR7-negative TemRA cells. All receptors come from a man aged 18-30 years in good health. Some clones in this sample may be carry-over from other donors' samples.

The chain combines TRBV29-1 with TRBJ1-2, with a weak D call TRBD1 (5 bases). The germline V gene encodes CDR1 SQVTM and CDR2 ANQGSEA. Trimming removed 3 bases from V and 4 bases from J, with 9 bases in between. The CDR3 consists of 12 residues. As DNA, the CDR3 is TGCAGCGTTGATGGGCAGGGCTATGGCTACACCTTC. Its protein is CSVDGQGYGYTF.

The gene calls are TRBV7-3 and TRBJ2-2; no clear D. There are 12 residues in the CDR3. Germline loops: CDR1 SGHTA, CDR2 FQGTGA. The V end lost 8 bases, the J end lost 8 bases, and 12 bases lay between the germline ends. This CDR3 reads CASASALGELFF. The CDR3 DNA reads as TGTGCCAGCGCCTCGGCCCTTGGGGAGCTGTTTTTT. The full variable domain, its missing parts supplied by reference TRBV7-3 and TRBJ2-2, is GAGVSQTPSNKVTEKGKYVELRCDPISGHTALYWYRQSLGQGPEFLIYFQGTGAADDSGLPNDRFFAVRPEGSVSTLKIQRTERGDSAVYLCASASALGELFFGEGSRLTVL.

This chain connects TRBV2 to TRBJ2-7; 11 positions match TRBD2. From germline, CDR1 is SNHLY and CDR2 FYNNEI. The CDR3 spans 15 residues. Unmatched junction bases numbered 9, after V lost 7 bases and J lost 4 bases. In DNA, the CDR3 is TGTGCCAGCAAACTCGGGACTAGCGGTTTTTACGAGCAGTACTTC. Its translation: CASKLGTSGFYEQYF.

CDR3 residues: CASSYYPGRRTYEQYF. DNA of the CDR3: TGTGCCAGCAGTTACTACCCGGGACGGAGAACCTACGAGCAGTACTTC. The chain couples TRBV28 to TRBJ2-7; D possibly matches TRBD1 or TRBD2 (5 bases each). CDR1 and CDR2 from the germline V gene are MDHEN and SYDVKM. The length of the CDR3 is 16 residues. The V and J ends lost 4 bases and 2 bases respectively, with 18 bases between them. The whole variable domain, filled in from reference TRBV28 and TRBJ2-7, reads DVKVTQSSRYLVKRTGEKVFLECVQDMDHENMFWYRQDPGLGLRLIYFSYDVKMKEKGDIPEGYSVSREKKERFSLILESASTNQTSMYLCASSYYPGRRTYEQYFGPGTRLTVT.

The rearrangement uses TRBV18 and TRBJ2-4; tentatively, D is TRBD1 (6 bases). Trimming cost V 3 bases and J 0 bases, with 18 bases left between them. This CDR3 has 18 amino acids. Germline CDR1 KGHSH, CDR2 LQKENI. The CDR3 protein is CASSPESSGARAKNIQYF. The CDR3 coding sequence is TGTGCCAGCTCACCCGAGAGTTCAGGGGCGCGAGCCAAAAACATTCAGTACTTC.

The sample holds many counts of this clone. Being one base from a much bigger clone, this may be a read error. The sample carries other DNA sequences with the same CDR3. In DNA, the CDR3 is TGTGCCAGCAGTGACTCGAGCACCGGGGAGCTGTTTTTT. Its translation: CASSDSSTGELFF. The chain carries TRBV6-4 and TRBJ2-2, with D uncertain. V lost 0 bases and J 4 bases, leaving 3 bases between the germline ends. The CDR3 is made up of 13 amino acids. The germline V gene has CDR1 MRHNA and CDR2 SNTAGT.

Details on this clone: Other DNA sequences of this sample code for an identical CDR3. This chain uses TRBV9 with TRBJ2-7; D is tentatively TRBD1 or TRBD2 (6 bases each). Trimming pared 5 bases from V and 4 bases from J, leaving 13 bases between. Germline CDR1 SGDLS, CDR2 YYNGEE. CDR3 length equals 13 residues. The CDR3 sequence is CASSAGHSYEQYF. For the CDR3, the DNA is TGTGCCAGCAGTGCGGGACACTCATACGAGCAGTACTTC.

The gene calls are TRBV11-2 and TRBJ2-1; 7 bases fit TRBD2. V was clipped by 5 bases and J by 5 bases; unmatched bases: 12. Germline CDR1 reads SGHAT; CDR2 reads FQNNGV. The CDR3 totals 16 residues. CDR3 loop: CASSPTSLKRNNEQFF. The CDR3 DNA sequence: TGTGCCAGCAGCCCGACTAGCTTGAAGCGGAACAATGAGCAGTTCTTC.

This clone was seen just once. V and J are TRBV27 and TRBJ2-7; D is uncertain. V shed 2 bases and J shed 1 base, with 9 bases lying between them. Per the germline V gene, CDR1 is MNHEY and CDR2 is SMNVEV (reference sequence). This CDR3 region has 14 residues. The CDR3 reads CASSLIRSSYEQYF. In DNA, the CDR3 is TGTGCCAGCAGTTTAATTCGCAGTTCCTACGAGCAGTACTTC.

CDR3 sequence: CASSAGTSGYEQYF. DNA for the CDR3: TGTGCCAGCAGTGCCGGGACTAGCGGCTACGAGCAGTACTTC. The chain carries TRBV6-4 and TRBJ2-5; TRBD2 matches 11 bases. The J call may be wrong; the DNA end is better matched by TRBJ2-7. The length of the CDR3 is 14 residues. Germline V lookup: CDR1 MRHNA, CDR2 SNTAGT.

The chain uses TRBV5-3 and TRBJ2-1, with 13 bases lining up with TRBD2. TRBV5-3 is an open reading frame, and its role is uncertain. V lost 4 bases and J lost 9; bases outside the gene matches: 7. This CDR3 comprises 15 residues. CDR3 sequence (DNA): TGTGCCAGAAGCCATACTAGCGGGAGGGTTGGTGAGCAGTTCTTC. This gives the protein CARSHTSGRVGEQFF.

The chain carries TRBV2 and TRBJ1-1, with a tentative D call TRBD1 (6 bases). Germline V gives CDR1 SNHLY, CDR2 FYNNEI. V shed 6 bases and J shed 0 bases, with 23 bases lying between them. CDR3 length: 18 residues. This chain's CDR3 is CASRKEGEDRLMNTEAFF. CDR3 in DNA: TGTGCCAGCAGGAAGGAAGGTGAGGACAGACTCATGAACACTGAAGCTTTCTTT.

This clone was counted a few times. The chain joins TRBV19 to TRBJ1-1, with D tentatively TRBD1 (5 bases). The CDR3 loop spans 13 amino acids. Germline assignment: CDR1 LNHDA and CDR2 SQIVND (reference sequence). V lost 4 bases, J lost 5 bases, and 11 bases lay in between. The CDR3 coding sequence is TGTGCCAGTAGTACCCGCGGGGGAACTGAAGCTTTCTTT. Translated: CASSTRGGTEAFF.

The chain carries TRBV6-5 and TRBJ2-1; TRBD1 agrees at 8 bases. V lost 2 bases to trimming and J lost 4 bases; unmatched junction nucleotides: 7. Germline V gene sequence: CDR1 MNHEY, CDR2 SVGAGI. The CDR3 runs 16 residues. Here the CDR3 DNA reads TGTGCCAGCAGTTACGTGGACAGGGCTAAATACAATGAGCAGTTCTTC. Its protein product is CASSYVDRAKYNEQFF.

V and J are TRBV11-2 and TRBJ2-7; D is perhaps TRBD1 or TRBD2 (6 bases each). V was clipped by 1 base and J by 7 bases, with 17 bases between them. CDR3 length: 15 amino acids. Germline V gene data show CDR1 as SGHAT and CDR2 as FQNNGV. The CDR3 protein is CASSLVSGALGEQYF. The DNA of the CDR3 is TGTGCCAGCAGCTTAGTTTCGGGGGCGCTGGGTGAGCAGTACTTC. The full variable domain, with the rest looked up from reference TRBV11-2 and TRBJ2-7, is EAGVAQSPRYKIIEKRQSVAFWCNPISGHATLYWYQQILGQGPKLLIQFQNNGVVDDSQLPKDRFSAERLKGVDSTLKIQPAKLEDSAVYLCASSLVSGALGEQYFGPGTRLTVT.

In regard to this clone: The sample carries other DNA sequences with the same CDR3. The chain links TRBV9 to TRBJ2-2; no clear D gene. V gave up 0 bases and J gave up 7 bases, with 4 bases separating them. Germline CDR1 and CDR2: SGDLS and YYNGEE. The CDR3 is made up of 12 amino acids. This CDR3 reads CASSVEGGELFF. CDR3 DNA: TGTGCCAGCAGCGTAGAAGGCGGGGAGCTGTTTTTT.

The chain joins TRBV29-1 to TRBJ2-2; D uncertain. CDR3 length: 11 residues. CDR1 and CDR2 from the germline V gene are SQVTM and ANQGSEA. V gave up 5 bases and J gave up 4 bases, with 5 bases separating them. The DNA for the CDR3 is TGCAGCGTTCGGAGCACCGGGGAGCTGTTTTTT. It yields the protein CSVRSTGELFF.

V gene TRBV19 combines with J gene TRBJ1-4; the match to TRBD1 covers 8 bases. This CDR3 is 14 amino acids long. Per the germline V gene, CDR1 is LNHDA and CDR2 is SQIVND (reference sequence). V shed 7 bases and J 8 bases; nucleotides not matched to a gene: 9. In nucleotides, the CDR3 is TGTGCCAGTACAAAACAGGGGGGAGGAGAAAAACTGTTTTTT. Its protein is CASTKQGGGEKLFF.

The genes are TRBV11-2 and TRBJ1-1; D ambiguous. The V gene's germline CDR1 is SGHAT and CDR2 FQNNGV. This CDR3 has 14 residues. Deletions cut 1 base from V and 4 bases from J, with 10 bases between. The CDR3 sequence: CASSLGKHPTEAFF. CDR3 in DNA: TGTGCCAGCAGCTTAGGCAAACACCCCACTGAAGCTTTCTTT.

This clone has only a few counts. The rearrangement links TRBV4-1 to TRBJ2-1; no firm D call. Germline V gives CDR1 MGHRA, CDR2 YSYEKL. The CDR3 loop spans 16 amino acids. Trimming cost V 0 bases and J 0 bases, with 9 bases left between them. For the CDR3, the DNA is TGCGCCAGCAGCCAAGATAGGTTCCTCTCCTACAATGAGCAGTTCTTC. As protein: CASSQDRFLSYNEQFF.

V gene TRBV19 combines with J gene TRBJ2-7; D possibly corresponds to TRBD1 (6 bases). The V and J ends lost 5 bases and 0 bases respectively, with 17 bases between them. CDR3 length: 16 amino acids. Per the germline V gene, CDR1 is LNHDA and CDR2 is SQIVND (reference sequence). The CDR3 loop is CASSSNRVAVSYEQYF. The CDR3, as DNA: TGTGCCAGTAGTTCGAACAGGGTCGCGGTCTCCTACGAGCAGTACTTC.

The V gene is TRBV10-3, the J gene TRBJ2-7, with a possible D match to TRBD2 (6 bases). Germline CDR1 and CDR2: ENHRY and SYGVKD. This CDR3 comprises 13 residues. V was trimmed by 10 bases and J by 1 base, leaving 14 bases between them. CDR3 coding DNA: TGTGCCACCAAGGAGGGGTTATCCTACGAGCAGTACTTC. It is translated as CATKEGLSYEQYF.

As for this clone: The sample holds other DNA sequences that translate to the same CDR3. The gene calls are TRBV6-5 and TRBJ2-1; D is unclear. Deletions cut 3 bases from V and 4 bases from J, with 4 bases between. Germline V gene data show CDR1 as MNHEY and CDR2 as SVGAGI. The CDR3 loop spans 12 amino acids. The CDR3 sequence is CASSYGYNEQFF. CDR3 coding DNA: TGTGCCAGCAGTTATGGGTACAATGAGCAGTTCTTC.

The chain is built from TRBV29-1 and TRBJ1-1; D possibly corresponds to TRBD1 (6 bases). The V end lost 7 bases, the J end lost 4 bases, and 16 bases lay between the germline ends. The CDR3 is 13 amino acids. The germline V gene has CDR1 SQVTM and CDR2 ANQGSEA. For the CDR3, the DNA is TGCAGCGCTGTAGGCAGGGGTTTCACTGAAGCTTTCTTT. This translates into CSAVGRGFTEAFF.

The chain employs TRBV7-9 and TRBJ1-1; D not certain. Germline assignment: CDR1 SEHNR and CDR2 FQNEAQ (reference sequence). This CDR3 has 16 residues. V lost 3 bases, J lost 3 bases, and 17 bases lay in between. CDR3 coding DNA: TGTGCCAGCAGCTTTTCTATGCGCGTTCCGGACACTGAAGCTTTCTTT. Protein sequence: CASSFSMRVPDTEAFF.

This sequence joins TRBV6-1 and TRBJ1-1; the match to TRBD1 covers 7 bases. The germline V gene has CDR1 MNHNS and CDR2 SASEGT. The CDR3 is 15 amino acids. V lost 6 bases to trimming and J lost 0 bases; unmatched junction nucleotides: 7. The CDR3 coding sequence is TGTGCCAGCAGGGTCCGGGACAGACTGAACACTGAAGCTTTCTTT. It encodes CASRVRDRLNTEAFF.